This TCR beta chain comes out of a study of cytomegalovirus exposure and HLA in healthy donors. Overall study results and limits: The Asian-associated ancestry cluster reportedly had fewer N-insertions than the approximately 670-donor mean in a later analysis. A later analysis linked a missense variant in DCLRE1C to the trimming of TCR beta V and J genes. The study recorded around 160 TCR beta chains that were cytomegalovirus-associated.

PCR employed 60 Vbeta and 13 Jbeta primers. Original handling: As a later analysis found, there were roughly 80 million unique TCR beta chains, of which roughly 11 million were shared. The repertoire was sequenced with immunoSEQ multiplex PCR; TCRdb's copy has only in-frame clones and lacks some. V, J and clone size derive from that table, while D and trimming were established from the DNA sequence. The table includes some 150,000 clones, approximately 72% detected once. CDR3 length: 16 residues. V lost 4 bases to trimming and J lost 5 bases, with 17 bases between them. Germline V gene sequence: CDR1 SGHTA, CDR2 FQGNSA. Note on this clone: The antigen remains undetermined.

The rearrangement links TRBV7-2 to TRBJ2-2; D is unclear. The source of this sequence is a human donor in good health. The material sequenced was PBMCs. The CDR3 spells CASSSSLQVATGELFF. The CDR3 nucleotides are TGTGCCAGCAGCTCCAGCCTCCAGGTGGCGACCGGGGAGCTGTTTTTT. The whole variable domain, remainder taken from reference TRBV7-2 and TRBJ2-2, is GAGVSQSPSNKVTEKGKDVELRCDPISGHTALYWYRQSLGQGLEFLIYFQGNSAPDKSGLPSDRFSAERTGGSVSTLTIQRTQQEDSAVYLCASSSSLQVATGELFFGEGSRLTVL.